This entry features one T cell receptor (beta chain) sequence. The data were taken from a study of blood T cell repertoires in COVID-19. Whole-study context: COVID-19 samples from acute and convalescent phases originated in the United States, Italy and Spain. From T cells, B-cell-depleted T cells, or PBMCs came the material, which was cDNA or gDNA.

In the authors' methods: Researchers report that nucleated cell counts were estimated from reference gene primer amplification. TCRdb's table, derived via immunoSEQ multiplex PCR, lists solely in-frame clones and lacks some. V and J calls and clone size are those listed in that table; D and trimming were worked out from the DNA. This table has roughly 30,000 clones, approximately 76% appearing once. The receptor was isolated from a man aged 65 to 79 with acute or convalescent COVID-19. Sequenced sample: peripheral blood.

The CDR3 is CASSPSDTGELFF. CDR3 in DNA: TGTGCCAGCAGCCCTAGTGACACCGGGGAGCTGTTTTTT. The genes are TRBV3-1 (or the pseudogene TRBV3-2) and TRBJ2-2, with no clear D. Trimming stripped 4 bases from V and 3 bases from J, with 6 bases between. In germline, CDR1 is LGHDT, CDR2 YNNKEL (reference sequence). The CDR3 is 13 residues long.